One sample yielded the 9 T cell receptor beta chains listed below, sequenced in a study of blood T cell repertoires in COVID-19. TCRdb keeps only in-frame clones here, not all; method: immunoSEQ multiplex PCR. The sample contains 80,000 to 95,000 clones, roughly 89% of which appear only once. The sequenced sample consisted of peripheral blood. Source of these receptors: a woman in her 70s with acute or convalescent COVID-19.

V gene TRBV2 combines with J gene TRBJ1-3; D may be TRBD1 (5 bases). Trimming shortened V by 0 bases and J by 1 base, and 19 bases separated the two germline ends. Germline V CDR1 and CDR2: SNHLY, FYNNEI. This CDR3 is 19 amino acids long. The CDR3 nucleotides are TGTGCCAGCAGTGAAGCAGCCCCGCAGGGCTATGGATCTGGAAACACCATATATTTT. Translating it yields CASSEAAPQGYGSGNTIYF.

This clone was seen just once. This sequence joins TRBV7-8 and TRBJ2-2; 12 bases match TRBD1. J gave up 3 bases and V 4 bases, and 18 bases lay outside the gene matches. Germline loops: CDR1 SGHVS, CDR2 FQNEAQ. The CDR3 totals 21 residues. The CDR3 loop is CASSSPPEHPGQGAHTGELFF. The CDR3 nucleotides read TGTGCCAGCAGCTCCCCTCCCGAGCATCCGGGACAGGGGGCGCACACCGGGGAGCTGTTTTTT.

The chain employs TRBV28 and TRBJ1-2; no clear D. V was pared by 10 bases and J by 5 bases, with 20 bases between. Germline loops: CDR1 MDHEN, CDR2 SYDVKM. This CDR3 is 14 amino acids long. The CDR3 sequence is CAIKRSEGRYGYTF. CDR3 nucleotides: TGTGCCATTAAGAGGTCCGAGGGAAGATATGGCTACACCTTC.

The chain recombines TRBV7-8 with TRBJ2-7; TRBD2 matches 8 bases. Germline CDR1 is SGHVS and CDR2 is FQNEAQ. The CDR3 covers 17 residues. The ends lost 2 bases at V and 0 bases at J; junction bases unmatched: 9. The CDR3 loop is CASSLRAGGTSSYEQYF. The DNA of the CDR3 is TGTGCCAGCAGCTTAAGGGCGGGAGGCACCTCCTCCTACGAGCAGTACTTC.

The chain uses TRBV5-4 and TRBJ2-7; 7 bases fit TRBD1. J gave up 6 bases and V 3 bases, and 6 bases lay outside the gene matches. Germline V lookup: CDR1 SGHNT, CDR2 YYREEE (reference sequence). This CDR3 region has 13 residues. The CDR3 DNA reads TGTGCCAGCAGCTACGACAGGGCAGCCGAGCAGTACTTC. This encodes CASSYDRAAEQYF.

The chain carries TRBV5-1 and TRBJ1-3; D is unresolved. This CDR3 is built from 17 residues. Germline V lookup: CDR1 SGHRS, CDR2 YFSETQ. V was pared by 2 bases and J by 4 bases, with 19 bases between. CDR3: CASSLGEGSGYGNTIYF. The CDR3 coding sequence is TGCGCCAGCAGCTTAGGTGAAGGGAGCGGTTACGGAAACACCATATATTTT.

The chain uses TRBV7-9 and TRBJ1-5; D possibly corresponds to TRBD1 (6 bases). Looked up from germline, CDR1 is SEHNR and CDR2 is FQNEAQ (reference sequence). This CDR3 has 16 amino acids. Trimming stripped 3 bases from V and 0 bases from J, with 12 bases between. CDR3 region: CASSLGTTFSNQPQHF. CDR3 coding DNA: TGTGCCAGCAGCTTGGGGACAACCTTTAGCAATCAGCCCCAGCATTTT.

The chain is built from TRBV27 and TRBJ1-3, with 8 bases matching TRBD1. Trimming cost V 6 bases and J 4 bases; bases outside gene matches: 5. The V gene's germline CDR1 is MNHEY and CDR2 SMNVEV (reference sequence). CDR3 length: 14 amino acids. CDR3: CASSLRGRGNTIYF. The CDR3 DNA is TGTGCCAGCAGCCTCAGGGGGCGGGGAAACACCATATATTTT.

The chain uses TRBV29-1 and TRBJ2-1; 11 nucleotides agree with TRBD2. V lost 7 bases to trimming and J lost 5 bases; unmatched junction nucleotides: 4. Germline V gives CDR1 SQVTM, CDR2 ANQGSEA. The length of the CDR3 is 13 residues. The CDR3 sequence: CSAGLAADNEQFF. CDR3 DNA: TGCAGCGCGGGACTAGCGGCCGACAATGAGCAGTTCTTC.